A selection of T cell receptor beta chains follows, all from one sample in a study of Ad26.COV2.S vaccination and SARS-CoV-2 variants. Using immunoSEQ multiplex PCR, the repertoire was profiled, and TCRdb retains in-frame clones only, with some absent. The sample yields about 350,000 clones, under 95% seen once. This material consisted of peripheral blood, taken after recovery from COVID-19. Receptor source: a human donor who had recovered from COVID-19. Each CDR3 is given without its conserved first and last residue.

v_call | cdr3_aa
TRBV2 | ASSEGTAWGETQY
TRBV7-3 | ASSSLGQATGELF
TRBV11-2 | ASSLSGEVWATEAF
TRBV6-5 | ASRMGLSDTQY
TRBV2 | ASSPRAGNYGYT
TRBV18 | ASSPAGTSEKLF
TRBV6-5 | ASSYSASGEYYEQY
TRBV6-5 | ASRLQANTGELF
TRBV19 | ASSLDRRYEQY
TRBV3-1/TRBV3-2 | ASSQDRGDYGYT
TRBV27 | ASRLFGQALYTEAF
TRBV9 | ASSPGGGTGLNQPQH
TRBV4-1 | ASSQERGAGPRGDTQY
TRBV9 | ASSRSGVQETQY
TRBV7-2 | ASSLGDRGEETQY
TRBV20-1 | SASSDRFSYEQY
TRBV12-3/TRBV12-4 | ASSLGLSYEQY
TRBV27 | ASSLRDSGTEAF
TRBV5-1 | ASSLTRTGPEAF
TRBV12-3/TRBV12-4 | ASSLFLQGEQY
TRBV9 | ASSLTGGTGELF
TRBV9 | ASSVGGARPQH
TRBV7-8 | ASSLAPDVGYEQY
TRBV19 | ASSPGTGSYGYT
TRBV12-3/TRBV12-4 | ASSYQGRYEQY
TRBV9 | ASSASPRTQETQY
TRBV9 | ASSAGQGDLRQETQY
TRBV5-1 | ASSLATEPYGYT
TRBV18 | ASSPVRVGDSPLH
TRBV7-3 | ASILAGGNTGELF
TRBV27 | ASSLDSLPTPSNQPQH
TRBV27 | ASSLTGGRSYEQY
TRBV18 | ASSQTGENQPQH
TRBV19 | ASSILGEGVHQPQH
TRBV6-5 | ASSKRGGGSDTQY
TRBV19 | ASSIKGGPNQPQH
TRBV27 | ASSLSAGVQEQY
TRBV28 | ASKGGENSNQPQH
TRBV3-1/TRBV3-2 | ASSQPTGRVGAF
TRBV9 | ASRGQTNYGYT
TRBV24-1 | ATSDQRQAINEKLF
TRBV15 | ATSGEDRENGYT
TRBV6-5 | ATQSGGGHEQF
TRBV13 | ASSTRSAETQY
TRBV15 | ATSRPGLQTNEKLF
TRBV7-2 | ASSPRQVRANTEAF
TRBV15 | ATSRAFGTDTQY